The next 12 T cell receptor beta chains were all read from a single sample in a study of T cell repertoires in cytomegalovirus infection. TCRdb called the reads again in MiXCR, with one record for every CDR3 protein. The sample shows 300,000 or so distinct CDR3 sequences, 9.6% of them seen only once. The specimen sequenced was PBMCs. Receptors originate from a human donor in good health (CMV status not recorded). Some clones in this sample may be carry-over from other donors' samples.

The genes are TRBV20-1 and TRBJ1-5; D remains unclear. The ends were cut back, 6 bases at V and 0 bases at J, with 15 bases in the middle. The CDR3 spans 15 residues. CDR1 is DFQATT and CDR2 is SNEGSKA in the germline V gene (reference sequence). The CDR3: CSASTRTGSNQPQHF. CDR3 coding DNA: TGCAGTGCCTCTACTAGGACGGGTAGCAATCAGCCCCAGCATTTT.

This rearrangement joins TRBV14 to TRBJ1-2; D call uncertain. The V end lost 1 base, the J end lost 8 bases, and 5 bases lay between the germline ends. Per germline, CDR1 SGHDN and CDR2 FVKESK. This CDR3 comprises 11 residues. In nucleotides, the CDR3 is TGTGCCAGCAGCCAAGCTGGCGGCTACACCTTC. Amino acid sequence: CASSQAGGYTF.

This clonotype was seen repeatedly, ten times or more. The V and J genes are TRBV7-9 and TRBJ2-5; D possibly matches TRBD1 or TRBD2 (5 bases each). The V gene lost 5 bases and the J gene lost 5 bases, with 9 bases spanning the gap. Per the germline V gene, CDR1 is SEHNR and CDR2 is FQNEAQ (reference sequence). The CDR3 spans 12 residues. CDR3 sequence (DNA): TGTGCCAGCAGCCGAGGGGCCGAGACCCAGTACTTC. This gives the protein CASSRGAETQYF.

The J gene is TRBJ1-1, the V gene TRBV19; possible D gene TRBD1, 6 bases. V shed 1 base and J shed 3 bases, with 12 bases lying between them. Germline V CDR1 and CDR2: LNHDA, SQIVND (reference sequence). CDR3 size: 15 residues. The CDR3 protein is CASSIAGTYYTEAFF. In DNA, the CDR3 is TGTGCCAGTAGTATAGCCGGGACATACTACACTGAAGCTTTCTTT.

Many counts were recorded for this clonotype. The rearrangement joins TRBV28 to TRBJ2-5; TRBD1 or TRBD2 may be the D gene (5 bases each). Germline V gene lookup returns CDR1 MDHEN and CDR2 SYDVKM. Deletions cut 3 bases from V and 9 bases from J, with 14 bases between. The CDR3 spans 13 residues. The CDR3 loop reads CASSFIWGRPQYF. The DNA for the CDR3 is TGTGCCAGCAGTTTCATTTGGGGGAGACCCCAGTACTTC. The whole variable domain, filled in from reference TRBV28 and TRBJ2-5, reads DVKVTQSSRYLVKRTGEKVFLECVQDMDHENMFWYRQDPGLGLRLIYFSYDVKMKEKGDIPEGYSVSREKKERFSLILESASTNQTSMYLCASSFIWGRPQYFGPGTRLLVL.

This clonotype was picked up many times. The chain carries TRBV12-3 or TRBV12-4 and TRBJ2-2; D ambiguous. Deletions cut 1 base from V and 5 bases from J, with 11 bases between. The length of the CDR3 is 15 residues. CDR3 loop: CASSLDLVPTGELFF. The CDR3 coding sequence is TGTGCCAGCAGTTTAGATCTAGTGCCAACCGGGGAGCTGTTTTTT.

This clonotype was seen ten or more times. This sequence joins TRBV7-2 and TRBJ2-1; D is uncertain. V dropped 2 bases and J dropped 8 bases, with 13 bases sitting between them. The CDR3 is 14 residues long. Per the germline V gene, CDR1 is SGHTA and CDR2 is FQGNSA. CDR3 loop: CASSLTTKGDEQFF. CDR3 in DNA: TGTGCCAGCAGCTTAACGACCAAAGGAGATGAGCAGTTCTTC.

This clonotype was picked up many times. The chain is built from TRBV20-1 and TRBJ1-1, with 7 nucleotides matching TRBD1. Germline-derived CDR1 and CDR2 are DFQATT and SNEGSKA (reference sequence). The CDR3 totals 13 residues. J lost 4 bases, V lost 6 bases, and 8 bases had no gene match. The CDR3 coding sequence is TGCAGTGCAGGGAAGGGGGCAGGCACTGAAGCTTTCTTT. Translating gives CSAGKGAGTEAFF.

This clonotype was observed a few times. The rearrangement uses TRBV7-2 and TRBJ1-5; a weak D match, TRBD1 (5 bases). Deletions cut 6 bases from V and 7 bases from J, with 10 bases between. CDR1 and CDR2 from the germline V gene are SGHTA and FQGNSA. The CDR3 is made up of 12 amino acids. The CDR3 loop reads CASSRGEQPQHF. CDR3 nucleotides: TGTGCCAGCAGTAGAGGGGAACAGCCCCAGCATTTT.

This clonotype was counted ten times or more. The chain has TRBV2 and TRBJ1-4, with D perhaps matching TRBD1 (5 bases). V was trimmed by 8 bases and J by 8 bases, leaving 18 bases between them. This CDR3 is 14 amino acids long. Germline V CDR1 and CDR2: SNHLY, FYNNEI. The CDR3 nucleotides are TGTGCCAGCCGCCTCGGGGATGGGGCCGAAAAACTGTTTTTT. Its protein product is CASRLGDGAEKLFF.

This clonotype was seen at least ten times. This sequence joins TRBV6-2 or TRBV6-3 and TRBJ1-5, with TRBD1 matching over 7 bases. V lost 5 bases, J lost 0 bases, and 7 bases stayed unmatched. The CDR3 sequence is 16 residues long. Germline V gives CDR1 MNHEY, CDR2 SVGEGT. This CDR3 is CASSVRGDPSNQPQHF. The DNA of the CDR3 is TGTGCCAGCAGTGTCAGGGGGGACCCTAGCAATCAGCCCCAGCATTTT.

This clonotype was seen at least ten times. This chain links TRBV7-6 with TRBJ2-1; no clear D gene. The CDR3 consists of 15 residues. The V gene's germline CDR1 is SGHVS and CDR2 FNYEAQ. Trimming removed 5 bases from V and 5 bases from J, with 16 bases in between. CDR3: CASSRVALPNNEQFF. The CDR3 DNA is TGTGCCAGCAGCCGAGTAGCCCTTCCAAACAATGAGCAGTTCTTC.